This T cell receptor beta chain derives from a study of T cells in Graves' hyperthyroidism and ophthalmopathy. Study-wide findings and caveats: Patients with ophthalmopathy were separated from those with stable hyperthyroidism by a 13 V-J model. Most thyroid-expanded clonotypes above 0.001 were also found in blood.

Researchers took RNA transcripts and amplified the TCR beta CDR3 regions from them. HTBI primers were the set used in a first-round RT-PCR of the TCR CDR3. A single record per CDR3 protein comes from TCRdb applying MiXCR to the multiplex PCR reads. Of around 420,000 distinct CDR3 sequences listed, about 13% are singletons. The PBMCs were sourced from fresh peripheral blood (about 9.7 ml). This clonotype was counted only a few times. No antigen is known for it. A junction boundary mismatches the germline segment, possibly from a read error. CDR3 length equals 14 residues. Per germline, CDR1 MNHGY and CDR2 SVAAGI.

The receptor was derived from a woman under 30 with Graves' hyperthyroidism. The specimen sequenced was blood. The V and J genes are TRBV6-9 and TRBJ2-6; tentatively, D is TRBD1 (6 bases). Here the CDR3 reads CASRYWTAADVLTF. CDR3 DNA: TGTGCCAGCAGGTATTGGACAGCGGCGGACGTCCTGACTTTC.